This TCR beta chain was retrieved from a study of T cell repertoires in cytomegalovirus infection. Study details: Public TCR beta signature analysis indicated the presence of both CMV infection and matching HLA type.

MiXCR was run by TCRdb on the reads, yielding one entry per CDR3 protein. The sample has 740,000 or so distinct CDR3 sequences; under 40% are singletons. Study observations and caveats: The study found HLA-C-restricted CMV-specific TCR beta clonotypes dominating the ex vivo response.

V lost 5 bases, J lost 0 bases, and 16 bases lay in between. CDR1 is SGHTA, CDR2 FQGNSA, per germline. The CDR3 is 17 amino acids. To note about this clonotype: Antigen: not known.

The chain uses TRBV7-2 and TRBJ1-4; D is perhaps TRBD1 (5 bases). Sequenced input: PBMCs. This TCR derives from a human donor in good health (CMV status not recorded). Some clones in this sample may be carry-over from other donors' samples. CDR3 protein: CASSEPPGAATNEKLFF. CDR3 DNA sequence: TGTGCCAGCAGCGAACCTCCCGGGGCAGCAACTAATGAAAAACTGTTTTTT.